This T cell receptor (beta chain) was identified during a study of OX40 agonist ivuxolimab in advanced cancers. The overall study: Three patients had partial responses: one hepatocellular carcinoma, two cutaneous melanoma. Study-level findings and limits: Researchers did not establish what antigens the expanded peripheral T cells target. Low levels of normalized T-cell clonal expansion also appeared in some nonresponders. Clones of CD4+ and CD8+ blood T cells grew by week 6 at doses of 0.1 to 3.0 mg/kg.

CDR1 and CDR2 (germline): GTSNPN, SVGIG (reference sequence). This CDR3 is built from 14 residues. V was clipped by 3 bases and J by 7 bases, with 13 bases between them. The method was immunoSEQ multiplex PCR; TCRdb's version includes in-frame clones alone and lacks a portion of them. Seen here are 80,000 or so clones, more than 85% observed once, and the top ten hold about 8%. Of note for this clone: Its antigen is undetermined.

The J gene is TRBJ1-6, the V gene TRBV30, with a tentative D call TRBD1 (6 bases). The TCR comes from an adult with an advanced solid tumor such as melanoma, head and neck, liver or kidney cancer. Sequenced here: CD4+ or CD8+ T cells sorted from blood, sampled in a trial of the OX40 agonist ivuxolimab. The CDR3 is CAWRTGQENSPLHF. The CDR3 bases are TGTGCCTGGAGGACGGGACAAGAAAATTCACCCCTCCACTTT.